The rows below give T cell receptor beta chains drawn from one sample of a study of OX40 agonist ivuxolimab in advanced cancers. Clones were read by immunoSEQ multiplex PCR, and TCRdb kept only the in-frame ones, dropping some. The table records fewer than 65,000 clones, about nine tenths of them present only once. The sequenced sample was CD4+ or CD8+ T cells sorted from blood, obtained in a trial of the OX40 agonist ivuxolimab. These receptors all come from an adult with an advanced solid tumor such as melanoma, head and neck, liver or kidney cancer. Both conserved end residues are part of each CDR3. The D gene is left open where the match is weak.

V: TRBV29-1; J: TRBJ2-7; D: -; DNA: TGCAGCGTCGAAGAGGAGGGGGGGGACGAGCAGTACTTC; CDR3: CSVEEEGGDEQYF
V: TRBV14; J: TRBJ2-2; D: -; DNA: TGTGCCAGCAGCCAGTTCCCGGCACCCCTCACCGGGGAGCTGTTTTTT; CDR3: CASSQFPAPLTGELFF
V: TRBV27; J: TRBJ2-5; D: -; DNA: TGTGCCAGCACCCCCCTGTCGGGGGACGCCAAAGAGACCCAGTACTTC; CDR3: CASTPLSGDAKETQYF
V: TRBV30; J: TRBJ2-3; D: -; DNA: TGTGCCTGGAGTGTGGGGGGACTCCGCACAGATACGCAGTATTTT; CDR3: CAWSVGGLRTDTQYF
V: TRBV29-1; J: TRBJ2-5; D: TRBD1; DNA: TGCAGCGCAGGACAGGGGGATGGGATGTTGGAAGAGACCCAGTACTTC; CDR3: CSAGQGDGMLEETQYF
V: TRBV19; J: TRBJ1-4; D: TRBD1; DNA: TGTGCCAGTAGTGGGACAGGGGTCGCGGAAAAACTGTTTTTT; CDR3: CASSGTGVAEKLFF
V: TRBV30; J: TRBJ2-7; D: TRBD2; DNA: TGTGCCTGGGGGACTAGTTCTGAGCAGTACTTC; CDR3: CAWGTSSEQYF
V: TRBV9; J: TRBJ2-1; D: TRBD2; DNA: TGTGCCAGCAGCGCACAGCGGGAGGGCCTCAGCTCCTACAATGAGCAGTTCTTC; CDR3: CASSAQREGLSSYNEQFF
V: TRBV28; J: TRBJ1-1; D: -; DNA: TGTGCCAGCGCAGGGCAGGGGATGAACACTGAAGCTTTCTTT; CDR3: CASAGQGMNTEAFF
V: TRBV29-1; J: TRBJ1-1; D: -; DNA: TGCAGCGTGGAACAGGGAAACACTGAAGCTTTCTTT; CDR3: CSVEQGNTEAFF
V: TRBV7-6; J: TRBJ2-1; D: -; DNA: TGTGCCAGCAGCCTCAGGGATAATGAGCAGTTCTTC; CDR3: CASSLRDNEQFF